The sequence of this T cell receptor (beta chain) was determined in a study of blood T cell repertoires in COVID-19. This CDR3 has 13 residues. After removal of 8 bases from V and 6 bases from J, the junction contained 4 bases not matched to a gene. Germline V gives CDR1 WNHNN, CDR2 SYGVQD (reference sequence). The repertoire was sequenced with immunoSEQ multiplex PCR; TCRdb's copy has only in-frame clones and lacks some. The sample has 380,000 or so clones; around 87% are singletons. Participants spanned ages about 18 to 95 years and resided in around 25 US areas. Sequenced input: PBMCs or T cells enriched from blood (not recorded which). The TCR was taken from a man aged 25 to 40 who had recovered from COVID-19. This chain joins TRBV10-1 and TRBJ2-1; 10 bases map to TRBD1. In nucleotides, the CDR3 is TGCGCCAGCTCCGGGACAGGGGTCAATGAGCAGTTCTTC. It is translated as CASSGTGVNEQFF.